This TCR beta chain comes out of a study of naive and memory T cell subsets. This clonotype was counted only a few times. Two oligonucleotides, mixed equimolar, formed the beta constant-region primer covering TRBC1 and TRBC2. TCRdb fed the UMI-ligation and nested PCR reads into MiXCR, producing one record per CDR3 protein. The profile shows around 160,000 distinct CDR3 sequences, more than 15% of them singletons. This TCR was recovered from a human donor in good health. Source material: naive CD4+ T cells from blood.

CDR3 loop: CASTPPKAGYSYEQYF. The CDR3 DNA reads as TGTGCCAGCACACCCCCCAAAGCGGGATATTCCTACGAGCAGTACTTC. The chain recombines TRBV28 with TRBJ2-7; 7 nucleotides match TRBD2. Germline-derived CDR1 and CDR2 are MDHEN and SYDVKM. The V and J ends lost 7 bases and 1 base, in that order; junction bases with no gene match: 13. The CDR3 covers 16 residues.